This is a list of T cell receptor beta chains from one sample in a study of OX40 agonist ivuxolimab in advanced cancers. Profiling relied on immunoSEQ multiplex PCR, and the TCRdb table lists in-frame clones only, not all of them. Of around 61,000 clones listed, roughly 80% were seen once; the top ten hold roughly 5.1%. Here the sequenced sample was CD4+ or CD8+ T cells sorted from blood, taken in a trial of the OX40 agonist ivuxolimab. The receptors shown here come from an adult with an advanced solid tumor such as melanoma, head and neck, liver or kidney cancer. CDR3s include the opening cysteine and the closing phenylalanine or tryptophan. Fields, in order: J gene, clone size, V gene, D gene, CDR3 protein, CDR3 DNA. A D gene is named only where the DNA matches it firmly. Clone size is shown for a subset of rows, as once, few, many or a class of expanded clone.

j_call: TRBJ2-3
clone_size: .
v_call: TRBV7-8
d_call: TRBD2
cdr3_aa: CASSLALLAGADTQYF
cdr3_nt: TGTGCCAGCAGCTTAGCTTTACTAGCGGGAGCGGATACGCAGTATTTT

j_call: TRBJ2-5
clone_size: .
v_call: TRBV18
d_call: TRBD2
cdr3_aa: CASSPGLAALGETQYF
cdr3_nt: TGTGCCAGCTCACCGGGACTAGCGGCCCTTGGGGAGACCCAGTACTTC

j_call: TRBJ2-3
clone_size: .
v_call: TRBV4-1
d_call: TRBD2
cdr3_aa: CASSLLLAGGEDTQYF
cdr3_nt: TGCGCCAGCAGCCTTCTACTAGCGGGAGGCGAAGATACGCAGTATTTT

j_call: TRBJ2-1
clone_size: .
v_call: TRBV7-3
d_call: TRBD2
cdr3_aa: CASSSGGNEQFF
cdr3_nt: TGTGCCAGCAGCTCCGGGGGGAATGAGCAGTTCTTC

j_call: TRBJ1-2
clone_size: once
v_call: TRBV4-1
d_call: .
cdr3_aa: CASSQDSISNYGYTF
cdr3_nt: TGCGCCAGCAGCCAAGACAGCATCTCTAACTATGGCTACACCTTC

j_call: TRBJ1-1
clone_size: .
v_call: TRBV7-6
d_call: .
cdr3_aa: CASSSPEGDTEAFF
cdr3_nt: TGTGCCAGCAGCTCCCCCGAAGGGGACACTGAAGCTTTCTTT

j_call: TRBJ1-2
clone_size: .
v_call: TRBV23-1
d_call: .
cdr3_aa: CASSQRGNGYTF
cdr3_nt: TGCGCCAGCAGTCAGAGAGGGAATGGCTACACCTTC

j_call: TRBJ2-1
clone_size: .
v_call: TRBV19
d_call: .
cdr3_aa: CASSIDRSDYNEQFF
cdr3_nt: TGTGCCAGTAGTATAGACCGCTCAGATTACAATGAGCAGTTCTTC

j_call: TRBJ1-3
clone_size: .
v_call: TRBV5-6
d_call: .
cdr3_aa: CASSLRGSGNTIYF
cdr3_nt: TGTGCCAGCAGCTTAAGAGGCTCTGGAAACACCATATATTTT

j_call: TRBJ1-2
clone_size: once
v_call: TRBV6-6
d_call: TRBD1
cdr3_aa: CASNGGTGSNYGYTF
cdr3_nt: TGTGCCAGCAACGGAGGGACAGGGTCGAACTATGGCTACACCTTC

j_call: TRBJ1-3
clone_size: .
v_call: TRBV30
d_call: .
cdr3_aa: CAWSVLTRNTIYF
cdr3_nt: TGTGCCTGGAGTGTACTGACGCGAAACACCATATATTTT

j_call: TRBJ1-4
clone_size: .
v_call: TRBV5-1
d_call: .
cdr3_aa: CASSRTNEKLFF
cdr3_nt: TGCGCCAGCAGCCGGACTAATGAAAAACTGTTTTTT

j_call: TRBJ2-5
clone_size: .
v_call: TRBV11-3
d_call: .
cdr3_aa: CASSSQLETQYF
cdr3_nt: TGTGCCAGCAGCTCACAGCTGGAGACCCAGTACTTC

j_call: TRBJ2-7
clone_size: .
v_call: TRBV18
d_call: .
cdr3_aa: CASSPQGEDEQYF
cdr3_nt: TGTGCCAGCTCACCACAGGGGGAGGACGAGCAGTACTTC

j_call: TRBJ2-1
clone_size: .
v_call: TRBV29-1
d_call: TRBD2
cdr3_aa: CSVGSGSSSGEQFF
cdr3_nt: TGCAGCGTAGGTAGCGGGAGTTCCTCCGGTGAGCAGTTCTTC

j_call: TRBJ2-3
clone_size: .
v_call: TRBV4-3
d_call: .
cdr3_aa: CASSQVGSRRDTQYF
cdr3_nt: TGCGCCAGCAGCCAAGTGGGGTCTCGGAGAGATACGCAGTATTTT

j_call: TRBJ2-7
clone_size: once
v_call: TRBV2
d_call: TRBD1
cdr3_aa: CASSEVGTGSYEQYF
cdr3_nt: TGTGCCAGCAGTGAAGTCGGGACAGGGTCCTACGAGCAGTACTTC

j_call: TRBJ2-2
clone_size: .
v_call: TRBV5-4
d_call: TRBD2
cdr3_aa: CASSPTTGLAGWTGELFF
cdr3_nt: TGTGCCAGCAGCCCGACAACGGGACTAGCGGGTTGGACCGGGGAGCTGTTTTTT

j_call: TRBJ2-7
clone_size: .
v_call: TRBV7-2
d_call: .
cdr3_aa: CASSPGTRNSYEQYF
cdr3_nt: TGTGCCAGCAGCCCCGGGACAAGAAACTCCTACGAGCAGTACTTC

j_call: TRBJ1-5
clone_size: .
v_call: TRBV6-1
d_call: TRBD1
cdr3_aa: CASSPPGQGNQPQHF
cdr3_nt: TGTGCCAGCAGTCCACCGGGACAGGGAAATCAGCCCCAGCATTTT

j_call: TRBJ2-2
clone_size: .
v_call: TRBV27
d_call: TRBD1
cdr3_aa: CASSPTPRQGAGELFF
cdr3_nt: TGTGCCAGCAGTCCCACTCCCCGACAGGGGGCCGGGGAGCTGTTTTTT

j_call: TRBJ1-5
clone_size: few
v_call: TRBV6-1
d_call: .
cdr3_aa: CASRAGTRLYQPQHF
cdr3_nt: TGTGCCAGCAGGGCCGGGACCCGTCTTTATCAGCCCCAGCATTTT

j_call: TRBJ2-1
clone_size: .
v_call: TRBV5-5
d_call: .
cdr3_aa: CASSLEVTYNEQFF
cdr3_nt: TGTGCCAGCAGCTTGGAGGTGACATACAATGAGCAGTTCTTC

j_call: TRBJ1-1
clone_size: .
v_call: TRBV29-1
d_call: TRBD1
cdr3_aa: CSSGGTGEAFF
cdr3_nt: TGCAGCTCAGGGGGGACGGGTGAAGCTTTCTTT

j_call: TRBJ2-7
clone_size: .
v_call: TRBV9
d_call: .
cdr3_aa: CASSAQEGTREEQYF
cdr3_nt: TGTGCCAGCAGCGCCCAGGAGGGGACCAGGGAGGAGCAGTACTTC

j_call: TRBJ1-6
clone_size: .
v_call: TRBV27
d_call: TRBD1
cdr3_aa: CASSSTPTGERSPLHF
cdr3_nt: TGTGCCAGCAGTTCAACCCCGACAGGGGAACGATCACCCCTCCACTTT

j_call: TRBJ1-5
clone_size: few
v_call: TRBV19
d_call: TRBD1
cdr3_aa: CASSTRQGASNQPQHF
cdr3_nt: TGTGCCAGTAGTACCCGACAGGGGGCGAGCAATCAGCCCCAGCATTTT

j_call: TRBJ2-3
clone_size: .
v_call: TRBV27
d_call: .
cdr3_aa: CASSFTLLSYPDTQYF
cdr3_nt: TGTGCCAGCAGTTTCACTCTCCTTAGTTATCCGGATACGCAGTATTTT

j_call: TRBJ2-7
clone_size: .
v_call: TRBV5-1
d_call: TRBD2
cdr3_aa: CASSYSGIAPYEQYF
cdr3_nt: TGCGCCAGCAGCTATAGCGGGATCGCACCCTACGAGCAGTACTTC

j_call: TRBJ2-5
clone_size: once
v_call: TRBV7-9
d_call: .
cdr3_aa: CASSWVQETQYF
cdr3_nt: TGTGCCAGCAGCTGGGTACAAGAGACCCAGTACTTC

j_call: TRBJ1-1
clone_size: .
v_call: TRBV5-1
d_call: .
cdr3_aa: CASRIKTAPNTEAFF
cdr3_nt: TGCGCCAGCAGGATAAAGACAGCACCGAACACTGAAGCTTTCTTT

j_call: TRBJ2-3
clone_size: .
v_call: TRBV7-2
d_call: TRBD1
cdr3_aa: CASSPEGQPRDTQYF
cdr3_nt: TGCGCCAGCAGCCCTGAGGGACAGCCTAGGGATACGCAGTATTTT

j_call: TRBJ1-2
clone_size: .
v_call: TRBV5-1
d_call: TRBD1
cdr3_aa: CASSLVPGQSSGYTF
cdr3_nt: TGCGCCAGCAGCTTGGTACCGGGACAGTCCTCGGGCTACACCTTC

j_call: TRBJ2-7
clone_size: once
v_call: TRBV9
d_call: TRBD1
cdr3_aa: CASSRQTGHSEQYF
cdr3_nt: TGTGCCAGCAGTAGACAGACAGGGCATAGCGAGCAGTACTTC

j_call: TRBJ2-2
clone_size: once
v_call: TRBV19
d_call: TRBD2
cdr3_aa: CASSGGSTGELFF
cdr3_nt: TGTGCCAGTTCGGGGGGGTCCACCGGGGAGCTGTTTTTT

j_call: TRBJ2-3
clone_size: .
v_call: TRBV11-2
d_call: TRBD1
cdr3_aa: CASSLAVTGSIPDTQYF
cdr3_nt: TGTGCCAGCAGCTTAGCGGTGACAGGGTCTATCCCGGATACGCAGTATTTT

j_call: TRBJ1-5
clone_size: once
v_call: TRBV6-6
d_call: .
cdr3_aa: CAISGYSNQPQHF
cdr3_nt: TGTGCCATCTCCGGGTATAGCAATCAGCCCCAGCATTTT

j_call: TRBJ2-6
clone_size: .
v_call: TRBV6-5
d_call: .
cdr3_aa: CASSVVRSGANVLTF
cdr3_nt: TGTGCCAGCAGTGTCGTACGCTCTGGGGCCAACGTCCTGACTTTC

j_call: TRBJ2-5
clone_size: .
v_call: TRBV19
d_call: .
cdr3_aa: CASREFGEETQYF
cdr3_nt: TGTGCCAGCAGGGAGTTCGGGGAAGAGACCCAGTACTTC

j_call: TRBJ2-7
clone_size: .
v_call: TRBV7-3
d_call: TRBD2
cdr3_aa: CASSQWEGTEQYF
cdr3_nt: TGTGCCAGCAGTCAATGGGAGGGAACCGAGCAGTACTTC

j_call: TRBJ2-1
clone_size: .
v_call: TRBV7-7
d_call: TRBD2
cdr3_aa: CASSLSPGTSGGEQFF
cdr3_nt: TGTGCCAGCAGCCTATCCCCCGGGACTAGCGGAGGAGAGCAGTTCTTC

j_call: TRBJ2-7
clone_size: .
v_call: TRBV6-6
d_call: .
cdr3_aa: CASSYPENYEQYF
cdr3_nt: TGTGCCAGCAGTTACCCCGAAAACTACGAGCAGTACTTC

j_call: TRBJ2-7
clone_size: .
v_call: TRBV11-3
d_call: .
cdr3_aa: CASSLDGYEQYF
cdr3_nt: TGTGCCAGCAGCTTAGATGGGTACGAGCAGTACTTC

j_call: TRBJ1-4
clone_size: .
v_call: TRBV5-1
d_call: TRBD1
cdr3_aa: CASSLQGVINEKLFF
cdr3_nt: TGCGCCAGCAGCTTACAGGGGGTTATTAATGAAAAACTGTTTTTT

j_call: TRBJ1-3
clone_size: .
v_call: TRBV7-2
d_call: .
cdr3_aa: CASSELQGWNTIYF
cdr3_nt: TGTGCCAGCAGCGAGCTCCAGGGTTGGAACACCATATATTTT

j_call: TRBJ2-1
clone_size: .
v_call: TRBV27
d_call: .
cdr3_aa: CASSLRGASDEQFF
cdr3_nt: TGTGCCAGCAGTTTAAGGGGGGCCTCCGATGAGCAGTTCTTC

j_call: TRBJ2-1
clone_size: .
v_call: TRBV6-1
d_call: .
cdr3_aa: CASSEGSAGRNEQFF
cdr3_nt: TGTGCCAGCAGTGAGGGATCGGCGGGGCGCAATGAGCAGTTCTTC

j_call: TRBJ2-7
clone_size: .
v_call: TRBV4-1
d_call: .
cdr3_aa: CASSQDEGSGSYEQYF
cdr3_nt: TGCGCCAGCAGCCAAGATGAGGGCTCGGGATCCTACGAGCAGTACTTC

j_call: TRBJ2-7
clone_size: few
v_call: TRBV10-3
d_call: TRBD1
cdr3_aa: CAAMTGGDYEQYF
cdr3_nt: TGTGCCGCAATGACAGGGGGCGACTACGAGCAGTACTTC

j_call: TRBJ2-7
clone_size: few
v_call: TRBV7-9
d_call: .
cdr3_aa: CASSFSGSYEQYF
cdr3_nt: TGTGCCAGCAGCTTTTCTGGCTCCTACGAGCAGTACTTC

j_call: TRBJ1-1
clone_size: .
v_call: TRBV29-1
d_call: .
cdr3_aa: CSVGETRSVF
cdr3_nt: TGCAGCGTAGGTGAAACCAGGTCGGTCTTT

j_call: TRBJ2-3
clone_size: .
v_call: TRBV7-2
d_call: .
cdr3_aa: CASSLARGLDTQYF
cdr3_nt: TGTGCCAGCAGCTTAGCAAGAGGGTTGGATACGCAGTATTTT

j_call: TRBJ2-5
clone_size: once
v_call: TRBV5-1
d_call: .
cdr3_aa: CASSPSHGVQETQYF
cdr3_nt: TGCGCCAGCAGCCCATCGCACGGGGTCCAAGAGACCCAGTACTTC

j_call: TRBJ2-2
clone_size: .
v_call: TRBV6-5
d_call: .
cdr3_aa: CASSFNSLNTGELFF
cdr3_nt: TGTGCCAGCAGTTTCAACTCCTTGAACACCGGGGAGCTGTTTTTT

j_call: TRBJ2-3
clone_size: once
v_call: TRBV7-2
d_call: TRBD2
cdr3_aa: CASSLRTSGDTDTQYF
cdr3_nt: TGTGCCAGCAGCTTGAGGACTAGCGGGGATACAGATACGCAGTATTTT

j_call: TRBJ2-2
clone_size: .
v_call: TRBV27
d_call: TRBD1
cdr3_aa: CASSPYGQGNTGELFF
cdr3_nt: TGTGCCAGCAGTCCCTACGGACAGGGGAACACCGGGGAGCTGTTTTTT

j_call: TRBJ2-1
clone_size: .
v_call: TRBV5-1
d_call: TRBD1
cdr3_aa: CASSSQGATGNEQFF
cdr3_nt: TGCGCCAGCAGCTCACAGGGGGCCACAGGGAATGAGCAGTTCTTC

j_call: TRBJ2-7
clone_size: few
v_call: TRBV7-6
d_call: .
cdr3_aa: CASSLDAQSYEQYF
cdr3_nt: TGTGCCAGCAGCTTAGACGCTCAGTCCTACGAGCAGTACTTC